This TCR beta chain is drawn from a study of T cells in Graves' hyperthyroidism and ophthalmopathy. CDR1 is SGHRS and CDR2 is YFSETQ in the germline V gene. V lost 4 bases to trimming and J lost 4 bases; unmatched junction nucleotides: 4. The CDR3 totals 14 residues. TCR beta CDR3 sequences were amplified from RNA transcripts. TCR CDR3 underwent first-round RT-PCR with the HTBI primer set. Using its own MiXCR run on the multiplex PCR reads, TCRdb lists one record per CDR3 protein. The table includes over 650,000 distinct CDR3 sequences, 45% detected once. V gene TRBV5-1 combines with J gene TRBJ2-2; 7 positions match TRBD2. The sequence came from an adult man with Graves' disease, either hyperthyroidism or ophthalmopathy (not recorded which). The sequenced sample was peripheral blood or thyroid tissue (not recorded which). The CDR3 here is CASSGGSSTGELFF. In DNA, the CDR3 is TGCGCCAGCAGCGGCGGGAGTAGCACCGGGGAGCTGTTTTTT.